This record covers a single T cell receptor (beta chain). As yet, its antigen is unknown. The V gene lost 0 bases and the J gene lost 7 bases, with 13 bases spanning the gap. CDR3 length equals 15 residues. In germline, CDR1 is SGHTA, CDR2 FQGNSA. There was relapse after autologous stem cell transplantation in every patient, and there was variation in brentuximab vedotin exposure. Method: immunoSEQ multiplex PCR; TCRdb's copy keeps in-frame clones and lacks some. Here the sample spans roughly 70,000 clones, about two thirds being singletons. The sample comes from a study of PD-1 blockade in classical Hodgkin lymphoma. Overall study context: Every 2 weeks, patients got 3 mg/kg intravenous nivolumab. Study results and limitations: Compared with healthy donors, newly diagnosed patients reportedly showed lower baseline TCR diversity. A significant rise in TCR diversity by C4D1 was seen for CD4+ but not CD8+ cells.

Source: peripheral blood mononuclear cells (PBMCs), taken before the second cycle of nivolumab. This chain uses TRBV7-2 with TRBJ1-5; no clear D gene. This TCR came from a human donor with classical Hodgkin lymphoma. The CDR3 DNA is TGTGCCAGCAGCTTAGCTCTCGGCCTGACGCAGCCCCAGCATTTT. This codes for CASSLALGLTQPQHF.